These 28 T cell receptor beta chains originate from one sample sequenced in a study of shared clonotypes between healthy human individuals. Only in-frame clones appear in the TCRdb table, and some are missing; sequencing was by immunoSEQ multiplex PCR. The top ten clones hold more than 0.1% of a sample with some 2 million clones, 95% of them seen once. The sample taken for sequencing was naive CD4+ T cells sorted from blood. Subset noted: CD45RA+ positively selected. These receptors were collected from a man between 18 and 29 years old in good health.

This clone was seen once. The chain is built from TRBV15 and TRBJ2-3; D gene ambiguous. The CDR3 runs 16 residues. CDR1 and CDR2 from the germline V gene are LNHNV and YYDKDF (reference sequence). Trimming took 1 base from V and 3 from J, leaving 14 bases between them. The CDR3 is CATSRVRGPITDTQYF. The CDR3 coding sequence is TGTGCCACCAGCAGAGTACGAGGCCCGATAACAGATACGCAGTATTTT.

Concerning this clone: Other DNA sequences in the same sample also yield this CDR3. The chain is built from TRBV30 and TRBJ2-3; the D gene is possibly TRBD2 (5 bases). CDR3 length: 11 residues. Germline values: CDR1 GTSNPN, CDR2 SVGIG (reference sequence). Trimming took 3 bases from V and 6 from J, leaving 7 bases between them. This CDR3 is CAWSGGDTQYF. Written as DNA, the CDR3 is TGTGCCTGGAGCGGCGGGGATACGCAGTATTTT.

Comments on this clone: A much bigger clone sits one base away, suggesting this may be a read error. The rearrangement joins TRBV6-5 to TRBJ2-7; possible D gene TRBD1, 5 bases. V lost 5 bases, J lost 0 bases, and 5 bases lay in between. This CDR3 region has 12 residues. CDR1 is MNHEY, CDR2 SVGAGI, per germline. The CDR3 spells CASSDSSYEQYF. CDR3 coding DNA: TGTGCCAGCAGTGACAGCTCCTACGAGCAGTACTTC.

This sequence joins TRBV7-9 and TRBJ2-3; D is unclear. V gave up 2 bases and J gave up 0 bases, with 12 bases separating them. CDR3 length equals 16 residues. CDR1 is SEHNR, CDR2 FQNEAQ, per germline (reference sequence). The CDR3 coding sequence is TGTGCCAGCAGCTTAAATCCCGGATCTAGCACAGATACGCAGTATTTT. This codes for CASSLNPGSSTDTQYF.

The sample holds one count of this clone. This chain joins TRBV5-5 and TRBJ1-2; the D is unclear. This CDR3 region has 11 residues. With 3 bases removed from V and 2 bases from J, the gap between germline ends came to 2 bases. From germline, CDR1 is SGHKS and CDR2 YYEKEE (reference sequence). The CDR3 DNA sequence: TGTGCCAGCAGCTGGAACTATGGCTACACCTTC. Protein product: CASSWNYGYTF. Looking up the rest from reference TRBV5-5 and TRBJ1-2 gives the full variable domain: DAGVTQSPTHLIKTRGQQVTLRCSPISGHKSVSWYQQVLGQGPQFIFQYYEKEERGRGNFPDRFSARQFPNYSSELNVNALLLGDSALYLCASSWNYGYTFGSGTRLTVV.

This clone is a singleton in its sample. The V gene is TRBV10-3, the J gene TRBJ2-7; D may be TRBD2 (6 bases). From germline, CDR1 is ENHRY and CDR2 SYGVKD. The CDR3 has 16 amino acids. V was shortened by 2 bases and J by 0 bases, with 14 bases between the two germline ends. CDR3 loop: CAISERGPEGSYEQYF. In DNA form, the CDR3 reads TGTGCCATCAGTGAGCGGGGTCCGGAGGGCTCCTACGAGCAGTACTTC.

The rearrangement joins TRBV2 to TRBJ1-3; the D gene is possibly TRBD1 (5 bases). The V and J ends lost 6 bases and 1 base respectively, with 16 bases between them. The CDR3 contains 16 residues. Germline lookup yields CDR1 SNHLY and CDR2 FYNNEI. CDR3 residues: CASSRGTQQSGNTIYF. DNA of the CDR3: TGTGCCAGCAGCCGCGGGACCCAACAATCTGGAAACACCATATATTTT.

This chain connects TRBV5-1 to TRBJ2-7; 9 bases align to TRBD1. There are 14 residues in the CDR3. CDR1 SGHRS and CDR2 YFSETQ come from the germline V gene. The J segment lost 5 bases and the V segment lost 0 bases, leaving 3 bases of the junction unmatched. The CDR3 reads CASSLEWTGDEQYF. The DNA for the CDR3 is TGCGCCAGCAGCTTGGAATGGACAGGGGACGAGCAGTACTTC. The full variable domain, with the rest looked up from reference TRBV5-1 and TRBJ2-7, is KAGVTQTPRYLIKTRGQQVTLSCSPISGHRSVSWYQQTPGQGLQFLFEYFSETQRNKGNFPGRFSGRQFSNSRSEMNVSTLELGDSALYLCASSLEWTGDEQYFGPGTRLTVT.

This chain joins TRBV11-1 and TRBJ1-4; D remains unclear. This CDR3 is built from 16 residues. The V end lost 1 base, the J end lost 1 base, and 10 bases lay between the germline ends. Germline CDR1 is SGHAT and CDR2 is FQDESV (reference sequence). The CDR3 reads CASSLVRLLTNEKLFF. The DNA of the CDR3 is TGTGCCAGCAGCTTAGTCAGACTGTTAACTAATGAAAAACTGTTTTTT.

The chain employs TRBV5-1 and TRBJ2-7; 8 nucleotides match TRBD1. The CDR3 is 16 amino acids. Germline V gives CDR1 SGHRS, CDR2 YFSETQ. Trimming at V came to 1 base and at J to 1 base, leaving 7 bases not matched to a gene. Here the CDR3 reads CASSLTAGTGSYEQYF. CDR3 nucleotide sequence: TGCGCCAGCAGCTTGACCGCCGGGACAGGTTCCTACGAGCAGTACTTC.

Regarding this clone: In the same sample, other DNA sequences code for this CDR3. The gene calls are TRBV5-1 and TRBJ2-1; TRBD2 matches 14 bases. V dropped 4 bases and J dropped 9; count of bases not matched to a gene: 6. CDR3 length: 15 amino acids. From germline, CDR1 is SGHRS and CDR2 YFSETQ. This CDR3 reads CASSLGTSGSGEQFF. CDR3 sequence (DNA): TGCGCCAGCAGCCTTGGGACTAGCGGGAGTGGTGAGCAGTTCTTC.

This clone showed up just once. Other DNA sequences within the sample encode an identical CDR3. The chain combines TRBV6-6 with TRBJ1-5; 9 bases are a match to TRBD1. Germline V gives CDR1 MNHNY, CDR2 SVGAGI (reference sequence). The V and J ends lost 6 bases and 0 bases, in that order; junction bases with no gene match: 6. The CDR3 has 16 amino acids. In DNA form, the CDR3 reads TGTGCCAGCAGCCTCGGGACAGGGAGTAGCAATCAGCCCCAGCATTTT. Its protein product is CASSLGTGSSNQPQHF.

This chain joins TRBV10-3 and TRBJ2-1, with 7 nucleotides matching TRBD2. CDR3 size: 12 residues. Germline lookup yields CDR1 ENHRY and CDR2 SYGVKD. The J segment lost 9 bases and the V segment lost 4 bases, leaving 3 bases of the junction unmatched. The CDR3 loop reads CAISGSGGEQFF. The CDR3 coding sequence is TGTGCCATCAGTGGGTCGGGGGGTGAGCAGTTCTTC.

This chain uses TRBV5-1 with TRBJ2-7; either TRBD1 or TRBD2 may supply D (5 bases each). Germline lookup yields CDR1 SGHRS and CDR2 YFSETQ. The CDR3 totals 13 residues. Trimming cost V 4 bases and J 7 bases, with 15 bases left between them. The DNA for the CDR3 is TGCGCCAGCAGCCCCGGGACCACTTGGGAGCAGTACTTC. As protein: CASSPGTTWEQYF.

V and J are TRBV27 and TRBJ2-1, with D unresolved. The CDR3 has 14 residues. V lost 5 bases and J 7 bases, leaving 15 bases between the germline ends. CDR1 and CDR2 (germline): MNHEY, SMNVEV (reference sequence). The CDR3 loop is CASSRLAWWNEQFF. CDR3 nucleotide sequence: TGTGCCAGCAGTCGACTTGCTTGGTGGAATGAGCAGTTCTTC.

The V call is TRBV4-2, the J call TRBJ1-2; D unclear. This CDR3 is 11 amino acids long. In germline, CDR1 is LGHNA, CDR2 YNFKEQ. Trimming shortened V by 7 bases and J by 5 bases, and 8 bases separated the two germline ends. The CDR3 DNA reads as TGTGCCAGCACCTCCGGATATGGCTACACCTTC. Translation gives CASTSGYGYTF.

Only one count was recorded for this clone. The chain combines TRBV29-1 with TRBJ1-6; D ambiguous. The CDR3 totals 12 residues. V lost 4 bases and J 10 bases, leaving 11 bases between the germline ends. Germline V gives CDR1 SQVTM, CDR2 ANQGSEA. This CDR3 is CSVVGRKSPLHF. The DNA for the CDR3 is TGCAGCGTTGTCGGCAGAAAATCACCCCTCCACTTT.

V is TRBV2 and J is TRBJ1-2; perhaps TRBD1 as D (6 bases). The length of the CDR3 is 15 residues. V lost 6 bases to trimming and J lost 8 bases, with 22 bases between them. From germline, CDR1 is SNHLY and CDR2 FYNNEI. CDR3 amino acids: CASSPGAFSVLGYTF. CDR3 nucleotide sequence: TGTGCCAGCAGCCCAGGGGCCTTTTCTGTGTTAGGCTACACCTTC.

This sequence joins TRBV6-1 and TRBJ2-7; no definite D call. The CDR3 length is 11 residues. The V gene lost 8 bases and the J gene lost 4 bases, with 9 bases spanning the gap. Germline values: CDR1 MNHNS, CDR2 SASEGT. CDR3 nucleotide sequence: TGTGCCAGCTTACGAGAGTACGAGCAGTACTTC. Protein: CASLREYEQYF.

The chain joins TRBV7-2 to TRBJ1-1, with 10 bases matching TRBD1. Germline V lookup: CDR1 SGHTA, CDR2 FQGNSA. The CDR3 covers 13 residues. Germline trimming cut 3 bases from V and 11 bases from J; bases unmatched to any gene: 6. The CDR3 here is CASSFDRGRVAFF. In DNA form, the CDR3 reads TGTGCCAGCAGCTTCGACAGGGGGCGGGTGGCTTTCTTT.

The DNA of the CDR3 is TGTGCCAGCAGCATACCTGTGGGCAGCTCCTATAATTCACCCCTCCACTTT. Translating gives CASSIPVGSSYNSPLHF. The chain recombines TRBV28 with TRBJ1-6; D is unresolved. V shed 6 bases and J shed 0 bases, with 15 bases lying between them. This CDR3 has 17 residues. Germline CDR1 is MDHEN and CDR2 is SYDVKM.

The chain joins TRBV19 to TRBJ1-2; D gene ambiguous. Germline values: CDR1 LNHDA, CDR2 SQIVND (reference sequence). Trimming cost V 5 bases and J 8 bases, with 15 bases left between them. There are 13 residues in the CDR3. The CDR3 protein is CASSPAGAFGYTF. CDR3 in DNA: TGTGCCAGTAGTCCTGCCGGTGCATTCGGCTACACCTTC. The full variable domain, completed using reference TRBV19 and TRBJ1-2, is DGGITQSPKYLFRKEGQNVTLSCEQNLNHDAMYWYRQDPGQGLRLIYYSQIVNDFQKGDIAEGYSVSREKKESFPLTVTSAQKNPTAFYLCASSPAGAFGYTFGSGTRLTVV.

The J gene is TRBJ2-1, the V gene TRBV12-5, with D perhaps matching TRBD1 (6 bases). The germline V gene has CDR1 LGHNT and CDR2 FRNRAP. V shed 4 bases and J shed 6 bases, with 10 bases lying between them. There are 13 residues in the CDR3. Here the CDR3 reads CASGSNRVNEQFF. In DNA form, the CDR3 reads TGTGCTAGTGGTTCCAACAGGGTCAATGAGCAGTTCTTC.

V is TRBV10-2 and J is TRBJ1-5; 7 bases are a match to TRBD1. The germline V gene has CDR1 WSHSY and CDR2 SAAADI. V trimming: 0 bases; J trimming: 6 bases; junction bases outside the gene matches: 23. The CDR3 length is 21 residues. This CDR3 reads CASSESKLRTGHGIEVQPQHF. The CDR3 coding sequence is TGCGCCAGCAGTGAGTCAAAATTACGGACAGGCCATGGGATTGAAGTTCAGCCCCAGCATTTT.

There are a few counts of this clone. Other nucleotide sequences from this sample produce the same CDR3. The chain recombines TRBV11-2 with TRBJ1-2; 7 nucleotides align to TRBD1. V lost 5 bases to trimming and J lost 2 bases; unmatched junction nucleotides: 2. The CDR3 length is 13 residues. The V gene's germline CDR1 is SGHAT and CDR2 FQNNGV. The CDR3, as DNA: TGTGCCAGCAGCCCGGACAGGAACTATGGCTACACCTTC. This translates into CASSPDRNYGYTF.

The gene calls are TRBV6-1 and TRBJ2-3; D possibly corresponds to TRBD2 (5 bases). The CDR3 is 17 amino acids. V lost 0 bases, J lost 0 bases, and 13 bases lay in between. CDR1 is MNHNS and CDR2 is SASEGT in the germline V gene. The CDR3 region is CASSEARVRWSTDTQYF. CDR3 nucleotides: TGTGCCAGCAGTGAAGCGCGGGTCCGTTGGAGCACAGATACGCAGTATTTT.

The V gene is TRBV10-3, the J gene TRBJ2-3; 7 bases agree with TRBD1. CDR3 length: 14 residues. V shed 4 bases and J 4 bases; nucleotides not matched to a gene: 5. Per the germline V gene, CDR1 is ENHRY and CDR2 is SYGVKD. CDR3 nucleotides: TGTGCCATCAGTGCGAACAGGGGCCCAGATACGCAGTATTTT. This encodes CAISANRGPDTQYF.

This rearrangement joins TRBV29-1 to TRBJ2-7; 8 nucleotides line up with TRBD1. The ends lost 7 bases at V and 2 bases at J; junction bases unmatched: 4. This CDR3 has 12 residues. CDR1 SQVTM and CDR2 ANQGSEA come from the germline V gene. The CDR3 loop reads CSAQTGAYEQYF. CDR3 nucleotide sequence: TGCAGCGCCCAGACAGGGGCCTACGAGCAGTACTTC.